These T cell receptor beta chains were read from a single sample in a study of T cells in Graves' hyperthyroidism and ophthalmopathy. From the multiplex PCR reads, TCRdb called clonotypes with MiXCR, one entry per CDR3 protein. The profile shows 550,000 to 850,000 distinct CDR3 sequences, about 19% of them singletons. Sequenced material: blood. The source is a woman in her forties or fifties with Graves' hyperthyroidism that later progressed to Graves' ophthalmopathy. CDR3s include the opening cysteine and the closing phenylalanine or tryptophan. The D gene is left open where the match is weak. Only some rows state a clone size, as once, few, many or a class for expanded clones.

>many|TRBJ1-6|TRBV3-1|-
TGTGCCAGCAGCCAGGGGGGGGCGGATTCACCCCTCCACTTT
CASSQGGADSPLHF
>many|TRBJ1-5|TRBV20-1|TRBD1
TGCAGTGCTAGTTGGAGGGGGCTCAATCAGCCCCAGCATTTT
CSASWRGLNQPQHF
>few|TRBJ1-1|TRBV6-1|-
TGTGCCAGCAGTGGTTACGGGGGGCGCGGGAACACTGAAGCTTTCTTT
CASSGYGGRGNTEAFF
>few|TRBJ2-2|TRBV11-2|-
TGTGCCAGCAGCTCCAAACGGGCGGGCGGGGAGCTGTTTTTT
CASSSKRAGGELFF
>few|TRBJ1-3|TRBV7-9|-
TGTGCCAGCAGCTCCAGGGAACACAACACCATATATTTT
CASSSREHNTIYF
>few|TRBJ2-1|TRBV14|-
TGTGCCAGCACCGCGGCACCCCTCGGCGGTGAGCAGTTCTTC
CASTAAPLGGEQFF
>many|TRBJ2-7|TRBV27|-
TGTGCCAGCAGTTTATCGGGAGGACCCCTACTGGAGCAGTACTTC
CASSLSGGPLLEQYF
>-|TRBJ1-5|TRBV6-1|-
TGTGCCAGCAGCACGACAGAAGATCAGCCCCAGCATTTT
CASSTTEDQPQHF
>-|TRBJ1-1|TRBV2|-
TGTGCCAGCGTGGTAGAACGCGATGGCACTGAAGCTTTCTTT
CASVVERDGTEAFF
>-|TRBJ1-1|TRBV19|-
TGTGCCAGTAGTAACGGGCAGACAAGGAACACTGAAGCTTTCTTT
CASSNGQTRNTEAFF
>-|TRBJ1-1|TRBV5-6|-
TGTGCCAGCAGCTTGGACGTCGGGGCTGAAGCTTTCTTT
CASSLDVGAEAFF
>few|TRBJ2-3|TRBV4-1|-
TGCGCCAGCAGCGCAAGATCCGGCGGGTTCCCAGATACGCAGTATTTT
CASSARSGGFPDTQYF
>many|TRBJ2-1|TRBV11-3|TRBD1
TGTGCCAGCAGCTTACGGACAGGGGACTACAATGAGCAGTTCTTC
CASSLRTGDYNEQFF
>many|TRBJ1-4|TRBV4-1|-
TGCGCCAGCAGCCAAGATCCGGCAGGAAATGAAAAACTGTTTTTT
CASSQDPAGNEKLFF
>many|TRBJ1-2|TRBV7-8|TRBD1
TGTGCCAGCAGCACCACCGGGACAGGGGTTAACTATGGCTACACCTTC
CASSTTGTGVNYGYTF
>-|TRBJ1-1|TRBV6-5|TRBD1
TGTGCCAGCAGTTACTCGGGGACAGGGAACACTGAAGCTTTCTTT
CASSYSGTGNTEAFF
>-|TRBJ1-6|TRBV3-1|-
TGTGCCAGCAGCCAGACGTTATCGATTCCCGATAATTCACCCCTCCACTTT
CASSQTLSIPDNSPLHF
>many|TRBJ1-5|TRBV6-1|-
TGTGCCAGCAGTGAAATAGGGCAGAACAATCAGCCCCAGCATTTT
CASSEIGQNNQPQHF
>many|TRBJ2-7|TRBV18|TRBD1
TGTGCCAGCTCCGTGACAGGGGCGCAGGAGCAGTACTTC
CASSVTGAQEQYF